These T cell receptor beta chains were read from a single sample in a study of Graves' ophthalmopathy and Graves' hyperthyroidism. TCRdb re-called the multiplex PCR reads through MiXCR, storing one row per CDR3 protein. The sample includes approximately 700,000 distinct CDR3 sequences, about 44% seen only once; the top ten take about 40%. The sequencing input was peripheral blood. The receptor source for this set is an adult man with Graves' ophthalmopathy. The CDR3 runs from the conserved cysteine through the conserved F or W. A D gene is named only where the DNA matches it firmly. Clone size is shown for a subset of rows, as once, few, many or a class of expanded clone.

clone size: few
V gene: TRBV5-6
J gene: TRBJ1-2
D gene: -
CDR3 protein: CASSLDYHSLLYGYTF
CDR3 DNA: TGTGCCAGCAGCTTGGACTATCATTCCCTCCTCTATGGCTACACCTTC

clone size: few
V gene: TRBV6-5
J gene: TRBJ1-6
D gene: TRBD1
CDR3 protein: CASRRTGYNSPLHF
CDR3 DNA: TGTGCCAGCAGAAGGACAGGTTATAATTCACCCCTCCACTTT

clone size: few
V gene: TRBV20-1
J gene: TRBJ2-7
D gene: -
CDR3 protein: CSASSRDTYEQYF
CDR3 DNA: TGCAGTGCGAGCTCCCGGGATACCTACGAGCAGTACTTC

clone size: -
V gene: TRBV20-1
J gene: TRBJ2-2
D gene: TRBD2
CDR3 protein: CSAVRLAGDGTGELFF
CDR3 DNA: TGCAGTGCCGTTAGACTAGCGGGAGATGGGACCGGGGAGCTGTTTTTT

clone size: -
V gene: TRBV9
J gene: TRBJ1-1
D gene: TRBD1
CDR3 protein: CASSPPYRDRGRYTEAFF
CDR3 DNA: TGTGCCAGCTCACCGCCATACCGGGACAGGGGGCGATACACTGAAGCTTTCTTT

clone size: -
V gene: TRBV7-9
J gene: TRBJ1-2
D gene: -
CDR3 protein: CASSQVGLWGYTF
CDR3 DNA: TGTGCCAGCAGCCAAGTAGGGCTTTGGGGCTACACCTTC

clone size: -
V gene: TRBV5-1
J gene: TRBJ2-5
D gene: -
CDR3 protein: CASATTGPQETQYF
CDR3 DNA: TGCGCCAGCGCAACGACAGGACCTCAAGAGACCCAGTACTTC

clone size: few
V gene: TRBV6-1
J gene: TRBJ1-4
D gene: -
CDR3 protein: CASRREKLFF
CDR3 DNA: TGTGCCAGCCGCAGGGAAAAACTGTTTTTT

clone size: few
V gene: TRBV20-1
J gene: TRBJ1-1
D gene: TRBD1
CDR3 protein: CSARDTGTGTEAFF
CDR3 DNA: TGCAGTGCTAGAGACACTGGGACAGGAACTGAAGCTTTCTTT

clone size: -
V gene: TRBV10-2
J gene: TRBJ2-7
D gene: TRBD2
CDR3 protein: CASSTRSGTSDEQYF
CDR3 DNA: TGCGCCAGCAGCACGCGTTCCGGGACTAGCGACGAGCAGTACTTC

clone size: many
V gene: TRBV9
J gene: TRBJ1-2
D gene: -
CDR3 protein: CASSVAGLNYGYTF
CDR3 DNA: TGTGCCAGCAGCGTAGCTGGACTTAACTATGGCTACACCTTC

clone size: -
V gene: TRBV24-1
J gene: TRBJ1-6
D gene: TRBD1
CDR3 protein: CARSSLGQGFSPLHF
CDR3 DNA: TGTGCCAGGAGTTCCCTCGGACAGGGTTTTTCACCCCTCCACTTT

clone size: -
V gene: TRBV2
J gene: TRBJ2-7
D gene: TRBD1
CDR3 protein: CASSVAGQGHYEQYF
CDR3 DNA: TGTGCCAGCAGTGTGGCGGGACAGGGGCACTACGAGCAGTACTTC

clone size: -
V gene: TRBV11-1
J gene: TRBJ2-2
D gene: -
CDR3 protein: CASTLGRRDGELFF
CDR3 DNA: TGTGCCAGCACCCTGGGGAGGCGCGACGGGGAGCTGTTTTTT

clone size: -
V gene: TRBV5-1
J gene: TRBJ2-7
D gene: -
CDR3 protein: CASSFWGRGSGVEQYF
CDR3 DNA: TGTGCCAGCAGTTTTTGGGGAAGGGGGTCCGGGGTCGAGCAGTACTTC

clone size: -
V gene: TRBV25-1
J gene: TRBJ2-7
D gene: -
CDR3 protein: CASSPSGISNYEQYF
CDR3 DNA: TGTGCCAGCAGCCCATCCGGGATATCGAACTACGAGCAGTACTTC

clone size: -
V gene: TRBV2
J gene: TRBJ1-2
D gene: -
CDR3 protein: CASSFPTSGQSNYGYTF
CDR3 DNA: TGTGCCAGCAGTTTCCCAACTTCTGGACAGTCAAACTATGGCTACACCTTC

clone size: -
V gene: TRBV30
J gene: TRBJ1-2
D gene: -
CDR3 protein: CAWSSTDYGYTF
CDR3 DNA: TGTGCCTGGAGTTCGACAGATTATGGCTACACCTTC

clone size: few
V gene: TRBV20-1
J gene: TRBJ2-7
D gene: -
CDR3 protein: CSAREEKTNSYEQYF
CDR3 DNA: TGCAGTGCTAGAGAGGAAAAGACAAACTCCTACGAGCAGTACTTC

clone size: many
V gene: TRBV19
J gene: TRBJ1-1
D gene: -
CDR3 protein: CASSVQLNTEAFF
CDR3 DNA: TGTGCCAGCAGTGTTCAGCTAAACACTGAAGCTTTCTTT

clone size: -
V gene: TRBV11-2
J gene: TRBJ2-5
D gene: TRBD2
CDR3 protein: CASRSPGTSDQETQYF
CDR3 DNA: TGTGCCAGCAGGTCGCCCGGGACTAGCGACCAAGAGACCCAGTACTTC

clone size: many
V gene: TRBV20-1
J gene: TRBJ2-6
D gene: -
CDR3 protein: CSASPGSGANVLTF
CDR3 DNA: TGCAGTGCTAGTCCCGGCTCTGGGGCCAACGTCCTGACTTTC

clone size: -
V gene: TRBV5-1
J gene: TRBJ2-7
D gene: TRBD2
CDR3 protein: CASSLKGLAASYEQYF
CDR3 DNA: TGCGCCAGCTCCTTGAAGGGACTAGCGGCGTCCTACGAGCAGTACTTC

clone size: -
V gene: TRBV7-2
J gene: TRBJ2-3
D gene: -
CDR3 protein: CASSLMDTQYF
CDR3 DNA: TGTGCCAGCAGCTTAATGGATACGCAGTATTTT

clone size: -
V gene: TRBV20-1
J gene: TRBJ2-5
D gene: TRBD2
CDR3 protein: CSARGTSDEQYF
CDR3 DNA: TGCAGTGCTAGGGGGACTAGCGATGAGCAGTACTTC

clone size: -
V gene: TRBV9
J gene: TRBJ1-4
D gene: -
CDR3 protein: CASSVYGDSTNEKLFF
CDR3 DNA: TGTGCCAGCAGCGTTTATGGAGATTCAACTAATGAAAAACTGTTTTTT

clone size: -
V gene: TRBV6-6
J gene: TRBJ1-4
D gene: -
CDR3 protein: CASRPLTNEKLFF
CDR3 DNA: TGTGCCAGCAGGCCCTTAACTAATGAAAAACTGTTTTTT

clone size: -
V gene: TRBV29-1
J gene: TRBJ2-1
D gene: TRBD1
CDR3 protein: CSVARQGSNNEQFF
CDR3 DNA: TGCAGCGTTGCCCGACAGGGAAGTAACAATGAGCAGTTCTTC

clone size: -
V gene: TRBV2
J gene: TRBJ1-5
D gene: -
CDR3 protein: CASSEFVSNQPQHF
CDR3 DNA: TGTGCCAGCAGTGAATTCGTTAGCAATCAGCCCCAGCATTTT

clone size: many
V gene: TRBV29-1
J gene: TRBJ1-1
D gene: -
CDR3 protein: CSVFGGSNTEAFF
CDR3 DNA: TGCAGCGTTTTCGGGGGATCGAACACTGAAGCTTTCTTT

clone size: few
V gene: TRBV25-1
J gene: TRBJ1-4
D gene: TRBD1
CDR3 protein: CASSGRGTGREKLFF
CDR3 DNA: TGTGCCAGCAGTGGAAGAGGGACAGGGCGGGAAAAACTGTTTTTT

clone size: few
V gene: TRBV28
J gene: TRBJ1-1
D gene: -
CDR3 protein: CASSGVIEAFF
CDR3 DNA: TGTGCCAGCAGTGGCGTAATTGAAGCTTTCTTT

clone size: -
V gene: TRBV5-6
J gene: TRBJ2-5
D gene: TRBD1
CDR3 protein: CASSYTGTGGETQYF
CDR3 DNA: TGTGCCAGCAGCTACACCGGGACAGGGGGGGAGACCCAGTACTTC

clone size: many
V gene: TRBV2
J gene: TRBJ1-1
D gene: -
CDR3 protein: CASTTVSEAFF
CDR3 DNA: TGTGCCAGCACCACGGTGTCTGAAGCTTTCTTT

clone size: -
V gene: TRBV7-6
J gene: TRBJ2-6
D gene: TRBD1
CDR3 protein: CASSLAGQGDSAF
CDR3 DNA: TGTGCCAGCAGCTTAGCGGGACAGGGGGATTCAGCTTTC

clone size: -
V gene: TRBV15
J gene: TRBJ2-7
D gene: TRBD2
CDR3 protein: CATSSPTSGGYEQYF
CDR3 DNA: TGTGCCACCAGCAGCCCAACTAGCGGGGGCTACGAGCAGTACTTC

clone size: few
V gene: TRBV9
J gene: TRBJ2-7
D gene: -
CDR3 protein: CASSPPGAGTYEQYF
CDR3 DNA: TGTGCCAGCAGCCCCCCGGGGGCCGGGACCTACGAGCAGTACTTC

clone size: -
V gene: TRBV11-2
J gene: TRBJ2-5
D gene: -
CDR3 protein: CASSLDQIAIETQYF
CDR3 DNA: TGTGCCAGCAGCTTAGATCAAATAGCGATCGAGACCCAGTACTTC

clone size: few
V gene: TRBV6-6
J gene: TRBJ1-2
D gene: -
CDR3 protein: CASSYEAGAIYGYTF
CDR3 DNA: TGTGCCAGCAGTTACGAGGCAGGGGCAATATATGGCTACACCTTC

clone size: few
V gene: TRBV19
J gene: TRBJ2-7
D gene: -
CDR3 protein: CASSPGTVIYEQYF
CDR3 DNA: TGTGCCAGCAGTCCCGGGACGGTGATCTACGAGCAGTACTTC

clone size: many
V gene: TRBV12-3/TRBV12-4
J gene: TRBJ2-5
D gene: TRBD1
CDR3 protein: CASRRDRELHHETQYF
CDR3 DNA: TGTGCCAGCAGACGGGACAGGGAGTTGCACCATGAGACCCAGTACTTC

clone size: many
V gene: TRBV7-2
J gene: TRBJ1-1
D gene: -
CDR3 protein: CASSLRQGGDWWNTEAFF
CDR3 DNA: TGTGCCAGCAGCTTACGGCAGGGCGGTGATTGGTGGAACACTGAAGCTTTCTTT

clone size: few
V gene: TRBV29-1
J gene: TRBJ2-3
D gene: -
CDR3 protein: CSVESGGLNTQYF
CDR3 DNA: TGCAGCGTTGAGAGTGGGGGGTTAAATACGCAGTATTTT

clone size: -
V gene: TRBV2
J gene: TRBJ2-2
D gene: TRBD2
CDR3 protein: CASTPGRVVNTGELFF
CDR3 DNA: TGTGCCAGCACCCCCGGGAGGGTAGTGAACACCGGGGAGCTGTTTTTT

clone size: few
V gene: TRBV4-3
J gene: TRBJ1-6
D gene: -
CDR3 protein: CASSQDQQSPIPLHF
CDR3 DNA: TGCGCCAGCAGCCAAGATCAACAGTCTCCCATACCCCTCCACTTT

clone size: -
V gene: TRBV28
J gene: TRBJ1-4
D gene: -
CDR3 protein: CASTIGGRGTGKLFF
CDR3 DNA: TGTGCCAGCACCATAGGAGGACGGGGTACGGGAAAACTGTTTTTT

clone size: -
V gene: TRBV5-1
J gene: TRBJ2-7
D gene: TRBD2
CDR3 protein: CASSSAGTSGSYEQYF
CDR3 DNA: TGCGCCAGCAGCTCGGCCGGGACTAGCGGCTCCTACGAGCAGTACTTC

clone size: -
V gene: TRBV25-1
J gene: TRBJ1-1
D gene: -
CDR3 protein: CASSLGLSVAAFF
CDR3 DNA: TGTGCCAGCAGTCTGGGCCTCTCAGTAGCAGCTTTCTTT

clone size: -
V gene: TRBV18
J gene: TRBJ2-7
D gene: -
CDR3 protein: CASSPRSAGTYEQYF
CDR3 DNA: TGTGCCAGCTCACCAAGATCGGCAGGGACCTACGAGCAGTACTTC

clone size: many
V gene: TRBV24-1
J gene: TRBJ2-5
D gene: -
CDR3 protein: CATSDPAEADQETQYF
CDR3 DNA: TGTGCCACCAGTGATCCGGCTGAGGCAGACCAAGAGACCCAGTACTTC

clone size: few
V gene: TRBV9
J gene: TRBJ1-3
D gene: -
CDR3 protein: CASSIAGAGGNTIYF
CDR3 DNA: TGTGCCAGCAGCATTGCGGGGGCGGGGGGAAACACCATATATTTT

clone size: -
V gene: TRBV5-5
J gene: TRBJ2-7
D gene: -
CDR3 protein: CVSSPPAAFEQYF
CDR3 DNA: TGTGTCAGCAGCCCTCCGGCAGCCTTTGAGCAGTACTTC